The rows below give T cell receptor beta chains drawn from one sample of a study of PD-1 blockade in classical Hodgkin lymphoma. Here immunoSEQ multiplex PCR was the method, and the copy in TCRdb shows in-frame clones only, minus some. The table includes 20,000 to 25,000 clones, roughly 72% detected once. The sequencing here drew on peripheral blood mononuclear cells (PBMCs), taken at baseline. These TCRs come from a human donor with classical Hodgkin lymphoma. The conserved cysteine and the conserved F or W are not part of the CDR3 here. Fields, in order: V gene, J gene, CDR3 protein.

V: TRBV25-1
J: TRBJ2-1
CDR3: ASSDHSGQGQSYNEQF

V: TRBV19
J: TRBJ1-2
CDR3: ASSIDVKSPYSGYT

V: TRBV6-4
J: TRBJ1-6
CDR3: ASSQGGWDSPLH

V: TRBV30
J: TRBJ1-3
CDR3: AWSEGWDQGLDTIY

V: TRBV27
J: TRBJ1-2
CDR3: ASSRWQGNYGYT

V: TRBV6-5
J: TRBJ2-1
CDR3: ASSYSERGLQF

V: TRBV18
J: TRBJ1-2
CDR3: ASSPLAPGPRADYGYT

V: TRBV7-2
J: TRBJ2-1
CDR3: ASSLDSLEQF

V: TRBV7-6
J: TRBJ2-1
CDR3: ASRRTGKNEQF

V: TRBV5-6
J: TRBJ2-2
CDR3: ASSQDRGRTGELF

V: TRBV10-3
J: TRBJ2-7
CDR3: AISDPGLSYEQY

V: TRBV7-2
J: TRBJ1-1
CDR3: ASSPRQDTEAF

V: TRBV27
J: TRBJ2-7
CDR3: ASRRQELGSYEQY

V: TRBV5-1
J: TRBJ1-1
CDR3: ASSLGGPNTEAF

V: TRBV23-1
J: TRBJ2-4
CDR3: ASSQSTTGGRPQY

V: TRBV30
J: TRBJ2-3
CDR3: AWSVPASGHTDTQY

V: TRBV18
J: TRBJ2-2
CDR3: ASSPRTGGTGELF

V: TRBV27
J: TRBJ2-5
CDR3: ASSAPYQETQY

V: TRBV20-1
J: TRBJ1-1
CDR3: SAKPGQRAF

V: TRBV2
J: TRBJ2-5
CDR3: ASSDPPSGSRETQY

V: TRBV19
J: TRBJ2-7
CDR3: ASRLGQGSSYEQY

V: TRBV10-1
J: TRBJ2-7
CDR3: ASARDLINYEQY

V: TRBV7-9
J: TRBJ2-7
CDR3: ASSLTSGSYEQY

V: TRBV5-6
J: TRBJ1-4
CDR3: ASSIGQGDEKLF

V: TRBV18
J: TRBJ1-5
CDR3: ASSPPSRQPQH

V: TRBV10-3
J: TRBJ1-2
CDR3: AISESFTSGSYGYT

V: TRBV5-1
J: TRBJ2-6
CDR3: ASSLAAAGGANVLT

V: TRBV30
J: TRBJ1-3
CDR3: AFIDRGNTIY

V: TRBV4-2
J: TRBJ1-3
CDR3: ASSPPGQKGNTIY

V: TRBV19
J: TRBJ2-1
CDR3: ASSFGTGVSDEQF

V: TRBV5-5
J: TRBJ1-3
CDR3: ASSLTQAGGRGNTIY

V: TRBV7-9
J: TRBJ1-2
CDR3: ASSSYHGQGGYT

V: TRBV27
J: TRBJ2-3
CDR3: ASSKADTQY

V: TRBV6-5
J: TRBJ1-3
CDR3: ASKSTADSGNTIY

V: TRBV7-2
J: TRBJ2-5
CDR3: ASSFYGGKEEIQY

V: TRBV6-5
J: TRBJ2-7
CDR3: ASSYSDRGPEQY

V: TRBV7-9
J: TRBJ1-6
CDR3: ASSSTGNSPLH

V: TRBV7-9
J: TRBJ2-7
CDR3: ASSPGTLSYEQY

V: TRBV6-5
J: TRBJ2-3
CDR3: VSSPSGRGDTQY

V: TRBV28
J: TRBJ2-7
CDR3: ASSFLDRGHYEQY

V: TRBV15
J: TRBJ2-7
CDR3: ATRIGQGATYEQY

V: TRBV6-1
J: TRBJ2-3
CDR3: ASTMRDTQY

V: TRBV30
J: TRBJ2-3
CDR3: AWSPWGVGTDTQY

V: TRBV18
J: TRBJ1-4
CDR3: ASSRGVSDEKLF

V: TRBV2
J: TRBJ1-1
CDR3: ASTLRTLNTEAF

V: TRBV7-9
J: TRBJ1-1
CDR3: ASSLAGQMNTEAF

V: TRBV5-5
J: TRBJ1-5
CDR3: ASSRDRGSNQPQH

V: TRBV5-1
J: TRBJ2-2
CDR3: ASSLVGAGELF

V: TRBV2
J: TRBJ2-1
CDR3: ASKAYMAKF

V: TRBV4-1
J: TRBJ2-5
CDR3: ASSHFGGGETQY

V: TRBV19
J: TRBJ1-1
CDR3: ASSIRFRLDTEAF

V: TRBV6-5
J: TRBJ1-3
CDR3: ASSYSRAGDTIY

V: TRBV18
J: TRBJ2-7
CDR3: ASSPPGSVTGQGYEQY

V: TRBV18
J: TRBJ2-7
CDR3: ASSPLGPRTYEQY